This T cell receptor (beta chain) was obtained from a study of T cells after yellow fever vaccination. This clonotype occurred a few times. Its specificity is unknown. General study findings and limits: Clones from primary vaccination mostly reappeared after the booster (96% CD4, approximately 91% CD8).

Production of TCR cDNA was by 5'RACE template switching, which also added a universal primer site and UMIs. MiXCR, applied by TCRdb to the 5' RACE reads, yields one record per CDR3 protein. The sample has hundreds of thousands of distinct CDR3 sequences; around 20% are singletons. The germline gives CDR1 MDHEN, CDR2 SYDVKM. V gave up 7 bases and J gave up 4 bases; unmatched junction bases: 8. The CDR3 length is 16 residues. The chain employs TRBV28 and TRBJ2-2; 11 nucleotides agree with TRBD1. The material was PBMCs, obtained before the yellow fever booster vaccination. The clonotype comes from a man aged 18 to 29 who received the YFV17D yellow fever vaccine. The CDR3 region has the DNA TGTGCCAGCACCCGCCCTGGGACAGGGGGCACCGGGGAGCTGTTTTTT. This translates into CASTRPGTGGTGELFF.